A single sample gave rise to the 27 T cell receptor beta chains below, sequenced in a study of blood T cell repertoires in COVID-19. Data came from immunoSEQ multiplex PCR; TCRdb stores just in-frame clones and leaves some out. The data hold roughly 86,000 clones, with around 85% observed a single time. Sequencing used peripheral blood. These receptors all stem from a woman at least 80 years old with COVID-19, enrolled during active disease.

The rearrangement links TRBV30 to TRBJ1-2, with 12 bases aligning to TRBD1. CDR1 is GTSNPN and CDR2 is SVGIG in the germline V gene (reference sequence). The CDR3 consists of 15 residues. The V gene end was trimmed by 3 bases and the J gene end by 6 bases; junction bases not matched to a gene: 8. In DNA form, the CDR3 reads TGTGCCTGGAGGGCCGGGACAGGGGGCGGACATGGCTACACCTTC. This gives the protein CAWRAGTGGGHGYTF.

The chain carries TRBV10-3 and TRBJ2-7; 10 nucleotides agree with TRBD1. The CDR3 has 14 amino acids. Per the germline V gene, CDR1 is ENHRY and CDR2 is SYGVKD. V gave up 10 bases and J gave up 4 bases; unmatched junction bases: 10. In nucleotides, the CDR3 is TGTGCCAGCCAGCCGGGACAGGGGAAGTACGAGCAGTACTTC. Protein product: CASQPGQGKYEQYF.

This clone was detected only a few times. V is TRBV27 and J is TRBJ2-7, with 7 bases matching TRBD2. The CDR3 is made up of 14 amino acids. V was clipped by 8 bases and J by 4 bases; unmatched bases: 11. In germline, CDR1 is MNHEY, CDR2 SMNVEV (reference sequence). In nucleotides, the CDR3 is TGTGCCAGCGGCGCCTGGGGGGGATCGTACGAGCAGTACTTC. Residues: CASGAWGGSYEQYF.

This clone came up once. V and J are TRBV28 and TRBJ2-7; the match to TRBD2 covers 10 bases. Germline CDR1 is MDHEN and CDR2 is SYDVKM. V lost 4 bases and J lost 0; bases outside the gene matches: 12. The CDR3 covers 18 residues. The CDR3 DNA reads TGTGCCAGCAGTTCCCCGGCTAGCGGGAGAAGGCCCTCCTACGAGCAGTACTTC. This codes for CASSSPASGRRPSYEQYF. The whole variable domain, filled in from reference TRBV28 and TRBJ2-7, reads DVKVTQSSRYLVKRTGEKVFLECVQDMDHENMFWYRQDPGLGLRLIYFSYDVKMKEKGDIPEGYSVSREKKERFSLILESASTNQTSMYLCASSSPASGRRPSYEQYFGPGTRLTVT.

CDR3 protein: CASSRQGSETQYF. The CDR3 coding sequence is TGTGCCAGTAGTCGACAGGGTTCCGAGACCCAGTACTTC. The V and J genes are TRBV19 and TRBJ2-5, with 7 bases fitting TRBD1. CDR1 is LNHDA and CDR2 is SQIVND in the germline V gene (reference sequence). There are 13 residues in the CDR3. J lost 5 bases, V lost 5 bases, and 5 bases had no gene match.

The chain is built from TRBV29-1 and TRBJ2-4, with D perhaps matching TRBD1 (5 bases). Trimming left V 2 bases short and J 4 bases short, with 9 bases between. The V gene's germline CDR1 is SQVTM and CDR2 ANQGSEA. The CDR3 length is 13 residues. CDR3 DNA sequence: TGCAGCGTTGAACAGGGCACAAAAAACATTCAGTACTTC. This gives the protein CSVEQGTKNIQYF.

The CDR3: CAISPGQGLRNTEAFF. CDR3 coding DNA: TGTGCCATCAGCCCAGGACAGGGTTTACGGAACACTGAAGCTTTCTTT. The V gene is TRBV10-3, the J gene TRBJ1-1, with 8 bases identical to TRBD1. CDR1 is ENHRY, CDR2 SYGVKD, per germline. V lost 6 bases and J lost 1; bases outside the gene matches: 10. The CDR3 runs to 16 residues.

This clone occurred a few times. The gene calls are TRBV3-1 (or the pseudogene TRBV3-2) and TRBJ1-6, with a possible D match to TRBD1 (6 bases). Looked up from germline, CDR1 is LGHDT and CDR2 is YNNKEL (reference sequence). The CDR3 is 15 residues long. The V gene lost 1 base and the J gene lost 5 bases, with 9 bases spanning the gap. CDR3 sequence reads: CASSQGQGHNSPLHF. CDR3 nucleotides: TGTGCCAGCAGCCAAGGTCAGGGGCATAATTCACCCCTCCACTTT.

V is TRBV19 and J is TRBJ2-1; D is unclear. This CDR3 is built from 14 residues. Germline V gene sequence: CDR1 LNHDA, CDR2 SQIVND (reference sequence). Trimming shortened V by 6 bases and J by 5 bases, and 14 bases separated the two germline ends. CDR3 sequence: CASSPRDWDNEQFF. The CDR3 region has the DNA TGTGCCAGTAGCCCCCGCGACTGGGACAATGAGCAGTTCTTC.

The chain is built from TRBV5-1 and TRBJ2-5; a weak D match, TRBD1 (6 bases). CDR1 is SGHRS and CDR2 is YFSETQ in the germline V gene. The CDR3 consists of 15 residues. Trimming removed 7 bases from V and 2 bases from J, with 18 bases in between. CDR3 amino acids: CASDYFGTSQETQYF. Here the CDR3 DNA reads TGCGCCAGCGACTACTTCGGGACATCTCAAGAGACCCAGTACTTC.

A note on this clone: Other DNA sequences of this sample code for an identical CDR3. This chain links TRBV27 with TRBJ1-6; perhaps TRBD1 as D (6 bases). Germline V lookup: CDR1 MNHEY, CDR2 SMNVEV (reference sequence). V lost 5 bases and J lost 7, with 15 bases in between. The CDR3 is 15 amino acids. CDR3 residues: CASSPDRGGNSPLHF. Here the CDR3 DNA reads TGTGCCAGCAGTCCGGATAGGGGGGGGAATTCACCCCTCCACTTT.

The chain joins TRBV7-2 to TRBJ1-2; D unresolved. The germline V gene encodes CDR1 SGHTA and CDR2 FQGNSA. The CDR3 is made up of 13 amino acids. Trimming took 4 bases from V and 4 from J, leaving 10 bases between them. CDR3 DNA: TGTGCCAGCAGCTCACGCGCACTCTATGGCTACACCTTC. Its protein product is CASSSRALYGYTF.

The V gene is TRBV9, the J gene TRBJ2-5; perhaps TRBD2 as D (7 bases). The CDR3 spans 16 residues. CDR1 and CDR2 from the germline V gene are SGDLS and YYNGEE. The germline V and J ends were trimmed by 4 bases and 5 bases, with 21 bases remaining between them. The CDR3 reads CASSTHGGGGQETQYF. In DNA form, the CDR3 reads TGTGCCAGCAGCACCCATGGGGGGGGCGGGCAGGAGACCCAGTACTTC.

The CDR3: CASSFARARWFF. The DNA of the CDR3 is TGTGCCAGCAGTTTTGCCAGGGCGCGGTGGTTCTTC. The genes are TRBV27 and TRBJ2-1; the D gene is possibly TRBD1 (5 bases). In germline, CDR1 is MNHEY, CDR2 SMNVEV (reference sequence). CDR3 size: 12 residues. The V gene lost 3 bases and the J gene lost 15 bases, with 15 bases spanning the gap.

The chain employs TRBV18 and TRBJ2-1; tentative D call: TRBD1 (6 bases). CDR3 length: 14 residues. Trimming pared 7 bases from V and 5 bases from J, leaving 15 bases between. CDR1 is KGHSH and CDR2 is LQKENI in the germline V gene. The CDR3 nucleotides read TGTGCCAGCTGTAGACAGGCCCTCGACAATGAGCAGTTCTTC. Translating it yields CASCRQALDNEQFF. The full variable domain, rest sourced from reference TRBV18 and TRBJ2-1, is NAGVMQNPRHLVRRRGQEARLRCSPMKGHSHVYWYRQLPEEGLKFMVYLQKENIIDESGMPKERFSAEFPKEGPSILRIQQVVRGDSAAYFCASCRQALDNEQFFGPGTRLTVL.

This clone was detected only a few times. The rearrangement links TRBV7-2 to TRBJ1-2; D ambiguous. Looked up from germline, CDR1 is SGHTA and CDR2 is FQGNSA. This CDR3 spans 12 amino acids. The germline V and J ends were trimmed by 5 bases and 7 bases, with 11 bases remaining between them. The CDR3 sequence is CASSPYSSGYTF. DNA for the CDR3: TGTGCCAGCAGCCCGTATTCCAGTGGCTACACCTTC.

In its sample, this clone was seen once. The V call is TRBV18, the J call TRBJ2-5, with D possibly TRBD2 on 5 matching bases. Germline V gives CDR1 KGHSH, CDR2 LQKENI. The CDR3 contains 14 residues. The V and J ends lost 3 bases and 1 base respectively, with 9 bases between them. The CDR3 sequence: CASSPGSGQETQYF. The CDR3 DNA is TGTGCCAGCTCACCTGGGAGCGGCCAAGAGACCCAGTACTTC. Filled out from reference TRBV18 and TRBJ2-5, the complete variable domain reads NAGVMQNPRHLVRRRGQEARLRCSPMKGHSHVYWYRQLPEEGLKFMVYLQKENIIDESGMPKERFSAEFPKEGPSILRIQQVVRGDSAAYFCASSPGSGQETQYFGPGTRLLVL.

The rearrangement links TRBV19 to TRBJ1-6; D not resolved. The germline V gene has CDR1 LNHDA and CDR2 SQIVND (reference sequence). Trimming cost V 5 bases and J 0 bases, with 8 bases left between them. The CDR3 spans 15 residues. For the CDR3, the DNA is TGTGCCAGTAGTGTGTCGAGCTCCTATAATTCACCCCTCCACTTT. Amino acids: CASSVSSSYNSPLHF.

CDR3 protein: CASSLGGLATKNIQYF. The CDR3 nucleotides read TGTGCCAGCAGCTTGGGGGGACTAGCTACGAAAAACATTCAGTACTTC. The V and J genes are TRBV5-4 and TRBJ2-4; the match to TRBD2 covers 9 bases. V lost 0 bases to trimming and J lost 4 bases; unmatched junction nucleotides: 5. The CDR3 has 16 amino acids. Germline assignment: CDR1 SGHNT and CDR2 YYREEE (reference sequence).

This chain links TRBV5-4 with TRBJ2-3; maybe TRBD2 (7 bases). Trimming pared 1 base from V and 2 bases from J, leaving 14 bases between. This CDR3 has 16 residues. Germline values: CDR1 SGHNT, CDR2 YYREEE (reference sequence). The CDR3 DNA follows: TGTGCCAGCAGCTTGATTGGGGGGGGGCCCACAGATACGCAGTATTTT. Amino acid sequence: CASSLIGGGPTDTQYF.

The gene calls are TRBV2 and TRBJ1-1; no definite D call. Trimming left V 9 bases short and J 1 base short, with 15 bases between. This CDR3 region has 14 residues. The germline V gene has CDR1 SNHLY and CDR2 FYNNEI. The CDR3 nucleotides read TGTGCCAGAACATACTATGGTGGGAACACTGAAGCTTTCTTT. Amino acid sequence: CARTYYGGNTEAFF.

The gene calls are TRBV6-6 and TRBJ1-2; D ambiguous. Trimming pared 2 bases from V and 3 bases from J, leaving 7 bases between. Germline V gene sequence: CDR1 MNHNY, CDR2 SVGAGI (reference sequence). This CDR3 is 13 amino acids long. The CDR3 DNA sequence: TGTGCCAGCAGTTACGAGGGAGACTATGGCTACACCTTC. Translating it yields CASSYEGDYGYTF.

The rearrangement links TRBV2 to TRBJ2-1; 7 positions match TRBD1. V shed 10 bases, J shed 9 bases, and the junction held 12 bases outside the gene matches. Looked up from germline, CDR1 is SNHLY and CDR2 is FYNNEI. This CDR3 has 13 residues. The CDR3 loop reads CATRTGVVAEQFF. In nucleotides, the CDR3 is TGTGCCACTCGAACAGGGGTCGTGGCTGAGCAGTTCTTC.

The V gene is TRBV6-2 or TRBV6-3, the J gene TRBJ1-6, with TRBD1 identical over 9 bases. V lost 2 bases, J lost 7 bases, and 12 bases stayed unmatched. This CDR3 has 18 residues. Looked up from germline, CDR1 is MNHEY and CDR2 is SVGEGT. The CDR3, as DNA: TGTGCCAGCAGTTACGTACATGGTGGACAGGGGAAGAATTCACCCCTCCACTTT. The encoded protein is CASSYVHGGQGKNSPLHF.

The V call is TRBV7-9, the J call TRBJ1-5; the match to TRBD1 covers 10 bases. The CDR3 length is 17 residues. The trim removed 5 bases at V and 3 bases at J, leaving 10 bases unmatched. CDR1 and CDR2 (germline): SEHNR, FQNEAQ (reference sequence). The CDR3: CASSLITGTGVNQPQHF. CDR3 bases: TGTGCCAGCAGCCTCATTACCGGGACAGGGGTCAATCAGCCCCAGCATTTT.

This clone was counted between two and nine times. V usage is TRBV11-2 and J usage is TRBJ2-1; maybe TRBD1 (5 bases). This CDR3 spans 16 amino acids. Germline V gene data show CDR1 as SGHAT and CDR2 as FQNNGV. The germline V and J ends were trimmed by 5 bases and 4 bases, with 18 bases remaining between them. The CDR3 sequence: CASSPRETERYNEQFF. CDR3 nucleotide sequence: TGTGCCAGCAGCCCCCGTGAGACAGAGAGATACAATGAGCAGTTCTTC.

J is TRBJ2-7 and V is TRBV14; TRBD2 agrees at 9 bases. Germline V gene lookup returns CDR1 SGHDN and CDR2 FVKESK. V shed 1 base, J shed 6 bases, and the junction held 13 bases outside the gene matches. The CDR3 is 17 amino acids. CDR3 coding DNA: TGTGCCAGCAGCCAAGTCGAGGGGCTAGCGGGAAAGGTCGAGCAGTACTTC. Translated: CASSQVEGLAGKVEQYF.